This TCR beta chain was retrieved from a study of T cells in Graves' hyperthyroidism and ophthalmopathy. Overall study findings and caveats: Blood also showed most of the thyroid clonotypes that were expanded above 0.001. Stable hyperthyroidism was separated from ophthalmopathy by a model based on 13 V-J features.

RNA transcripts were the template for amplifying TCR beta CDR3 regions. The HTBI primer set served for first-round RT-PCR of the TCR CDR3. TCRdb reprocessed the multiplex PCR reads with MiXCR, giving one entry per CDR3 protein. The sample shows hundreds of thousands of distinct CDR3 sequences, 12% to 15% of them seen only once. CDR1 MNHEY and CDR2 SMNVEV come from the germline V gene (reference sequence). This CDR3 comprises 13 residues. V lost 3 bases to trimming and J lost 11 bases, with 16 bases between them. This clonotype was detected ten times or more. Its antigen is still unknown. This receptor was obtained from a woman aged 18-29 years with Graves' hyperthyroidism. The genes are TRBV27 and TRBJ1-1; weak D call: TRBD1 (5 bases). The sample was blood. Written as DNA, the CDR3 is TGTGCCAGCAGTTTCTCGACGGGACGACGGGCTTTCTTT. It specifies CASSFSTGRRAFF.